This T cell receptor beta chain was recorded in a study of regulatory T cells in long-lasting Graves disease (dated by TCRdb to about 2021). Study-level background: Persistent Graves' disease was defined as persistently positive TSH receptor autoantibodies together with antithyroid drug treatment for over 5 years. The study took place in China and was registered as a clinical trial. Antithyroid drugs had been taken for approximately 10 years on average by persistent Graves' disease patients in the clinical cohort. TCR sequencing covered some 13 persistent and approximately 20 newly diagnosed Graves' disease patients, some 33 samples in total. Peripheral blood TCR sequencing and RNA sequencing compared persistent Graves' disease patients with newly diagnosed Graves' disease patients. Paper-wide results and their limitations: TRBV28, TRBJ1-2 and TRBJ2-5 were preferentially used in persistent disease, while TRBV20-1 and TRBJ2-1 were favored in newly diagnosed disease. As a limitation, the authors acknowledged that the small sample size may reduce accuracy. Persistent Graves' disease patients showed lower TCR Shannon entropy and fewer highly expanded clones than newly diagnosed patients, suggesting clonal expansion. Because the primary lesion, thyroid tissue, could not be accessed, the study looked at peripheral blood alone. Only the TCR beta chain was sequenced and analyzed. A larger number of public clonotypes was shared among persistent patients (2,741) than among newly diagnosed patients (around 870).

As regards this clonotype: Which antigen it targets is not known. Per-base quality was not reported, and no clone a single base away is much larger than it.

The label giving this sample's time point can be read as: persistent/refractory GD, antithyroid drugs over 5 years with positive TRAb. RNA was extracted from PBMCs in TRIzol for both TCR sequencing and RNA sequencing. Graves' disease was diagnosed according to American Thyroid Association guidelines. Patients were recruited from an endocrinology department in Xi'an, China. Each patient gave 8.5 to 9.5 milliliters of peripheral blood, collected in an EDTA anticoagulant tube. Ficoll Paque Plus density gradient separation was used to isolate PBMCs, and no further T cell sorting was performed. An Agilent 2100 Bioanalyzer and agarose gel were used to assess RNA quality, and a NanoDrop 2000 was used to measure RNA concentration. Receptor libraries were prepared by multiplex PCR. Data came from an Illumina HiSeq 4000. CDR3 regions were amplified by Arm-PCR with iRepertoire HTBI primers to construct TCR beta libraries. Before sequencing, the PCR products went through gel purification. Regarding the original processing steps: Across samples, roughly 60 TRBV and roughly 15 TRBJ segments were identified and used for gene usage analysis of CDR3 amino acid clonotypes. COPE and FqMerger were used to merge the filtered high-quality paired reads into contigs. BLAST was used to align contigs to IMGT TRBV, TRBD and TRBJ reference genes, and CDR3 was defined according to IMGT. Clonotypes above 0.1% frequency were classified as highly expanded clones. Repertoire diversity was measured by Shannon entropy, and V-J evenness by the Gini coefficient. Clonotypes shared by more than one individual were considered public. TCRdb ran its own pipeline on the public reads, namely fastp trimming at Q25 and MiXCR clone calling, and kept in-frame beta chains. Every CDR3 protein is listed once, alongside the most common genes and DNA of its rows. TCRdb, not the authors, supplied the V and J calls. Here the sample has more than 300,000 distinct CDR3 sequences; approximately 25% occur a single time. Of the sample, approximately 30% is held by the ten largest clones.

V is cut by 5 bases and J by 6 bases, and the space between the germline ends is 11 bases. From its cysteine to its phenylalanine, the CDR3 spans 13 amino acids. The CDR3 DNA has 39 bases and is translated from base 1. Based on the germline V gene (reference sequence), the CDR1 and CDR2 sequences are SEHNR and FQNEAQ. Recombination connected TRBV7-9 to TRBJ2-1; the D segment could be TRBD2, given 5 matching bases. The receptor comes from a woman in her forties with Graves disease. Donor details come from another sample of the same person, matched by shared clones. The sample in question was peripheral blood mononuclear cells (PBMCs), obtained when the disease was refractory, from a patient treated with antithyroid drugs. Here the CDR3 is given as CASSQFRGNEQFF. DNA sequence: TGTGCCAGCAGCCAATTCCGGGGCAATGAGCAGTTCTTC.